These T cell receptor beta chains were read from a single sample in a study of cytomegalovirus exposure and HLA in healthy donors. The data were produced by immunoSEQ multiplex PCR, yet TCRdb's version contains in-frame clones alone and is incomplete. The table shows about 130,000 clones, with approximately 94% occurring only once. The material sequenced was PBMCs. The receptors derive from a man younger than 30 in good health and CMV-seronegative. CDR3s include the opening cysteine and the closing phenylalanine or tryptophan. The order of the fields is clone size, D gene, J gene, V gene, CDR3 protein, CDR3 DNA. D genes are given only for firm matches. Size tells how often a clone was seen (once, few, many) or the class of an expanded clone, and some rows leave it out.

- | TRBD2 | TRBJ2-2 | TRBV28 | CASSLGGRTGELFF | TGTGCCAGCAGTTTGGGCGGGAGGACCGGGGAGCTGTTTTTT
- | TRBD2 | TRBJ2-7 | TRBV4-2 | CASSQAGGRAIYEQYF | TGTGCCAGCAGCCAAGCCGGCGGGAGGGCCATCTACGAGCAGTACTTC
- | - | TRBJ2-1 | TRBV14 | CASSQEGQRSEVDEQFF | TGTGCCAGCAGCCAAGAGGGTCAAAGGTCTGAGGTGGATGAGCAGTTCTTC
- | - | TRBJ1-1 | TRBV29-1 | CSVDSQGGTEAFF | TGCAGCGTTGATTCGCAGGGTGGAACTGAAGCTTTCTTT
once | TRBD2 | TRBJ2-1 | TRBV4-1 | CASSRLAGLHNEQFF | TGCGCCAGCAGCCGCCTAGCGGGTCTCCACAATGAGCAGTTCTTC
- | TRBD2 | TRBJ2-1 | TRBV27 | CASSPGLAGGHEQFF | TGTGCCAGCAGTCCGGGACTAGCGGGAGGCCATGAGCAGTTCTTC
- | TRBD1 | TRBJ2-3 | TRBV15 | CATYDRGPKDTQYF | TGTGCCACCTACGACAGGGGGCCCAAAGATACGCAGTATTTT
- | - | TRBJ2-7 | TRBV6-5 | CASRPTQVSYEQYF | TGTGCCAGCAGACCTACCCAGGTCTCCTACGAGCAGTACTTC
- | TRBD1 | TRBJ2-7 | TRBV13 | CASSVKGTGFFYEQYF | TGTGCCAGCAGCGTCAAAGGGACAGGGTTCTTCTACGAGCAGTACTTC
- | - | TRBJ2-5 | TRBV19 | CASSIFPGQETQYF | TGTGCCAGTAGTATTTTCCCGGGGCAAGAGACCCAGTACTTC
- | TRBD2 | TRBJ2-1 | TRBV2 | CASSPSGRANEQFF | TGTGCCAGCAGTCCTAGCGGGAGGGCAAATGAGCAGTTCTTC
- | TRBD1 | TRBJ1-3 | TRBV30 | CAWSARDRVGNTIYF | TGTGCCTGGAGTGCCCGGGACAGGGTAGGAAACACCATATATTTT
- | TRBD1 | TRBJ2-3 | TRBV27 | CASSSPTGGTDTQYF | TGTGCCAGCAGTTCCCCGACAGGGGGCACAGATACGCAGTATTTT
- | TRBD1 | TRBJ1-2 | TRBV29-1 | CSVGTGQGIYGYTF | TGCAGCGTAGGGACGGGACAGGGGATCTATGGCTACACCTTC
- | - | TRBJ1-2 | TRBV5-1 | CASSLAGGAGGYTF | TGCGCCAGCAGCTTGGCCGGAGGGGCAGGTGGCTACACCTTC
- | TRBD1 | TRBJ2-7 | TRBV27 | CASSFPGGYEQYF | TGTGCCAGCAGTTTCCCAGGGGGATACGAGCAGTACTTC
- | - | TRBJ2-7 | TRBV4-1 | CASSPRAPGLREQYF | TGCGCCAGCAGCCCGCGGGCCCCCGGTTTACGCGAGCAGTACTTC
- | - | TRBJ1-1 | TRBV7-2 | CASSPPRRIGAFF | TGTGCCAGCAGTCCACCTAGGAGGATAGGGGCTTTCTTT
- | - | TRBJ1-2 | TRBV6-5 | CASTQGGYGYTF | TGTGCCAGCACCCAGGGAGGCTATGGCTACACCTTC
- | - | TRBJ1-1 | TRBV4-1 | CASTFQGRKTEAFF | TGCGCCAGCACGTTTCAGGGGAGAAAAACTGAAGCTTTCTTT
once | - | TRBJ2-7 | TRBV5-5 | CASTQTGVSYEQYF | TGTGCCAGCACCCAGACAGGCGTTTCCTACGAGCAGTACTTC
- | TRBD2 | TRBJ2-3 | TRBV5-1 | CASSSRLASISDTQYF | TGCGCCAGCAGCTCCAGACTAGCGTCGATATCAGATACGCAGTATTTT
- | - | TRBJ1-1 | TRBV7-7 | CASSPLRSGGNTEAFF | TGTGCCAGCAGCCCTCTCCGCAGCGGGGGGAACACTGAAGCTTTCTTT
once | TRBD2 | TRBJ2-1 | TRBV18 | CASSGLAGGNEQFF | TGTGCCAGCTCGGGACTAGCGGGAGGAAATGAGCAGTTCTTC
- | TRBD1 | TRBJ2-4 | TRBV18 | CASSPATGNIQYF | TGTGCCAGCTCACCCGCGACAGGGAACATTCAGTACTTC
- | TRBD1 | TRBJ1-2 | TRBV28 | CASSRRDRYYGYTF | TGTGCCAGCAGTCGCCGGGACAGATACTATGGCTACACCTTC
- | TRBD1 | TRBJ1-1 | TRBV9 | CASSALTGTNTEAFF | TGTGCCAGCAGCGCCCTGACAGGGACTAACACTGAAGCTTTCTTT
- | - | TRBJ1-3 | TRBV6-5 | CASRGQSNTIYF | TGTGCCAGCAGAGGACAGAGCAACACCATATATTTT
- | - | TRBJ2-2 | TRBV6-5 | CASLGAGWTGELFF | TGTGCCAGCCTCGGAGCAGGGTGGACCGGGGAGCTGTTTTTT